The 24 T cell receptor beta chains in this list originate from one sample, sequenced in a study of T cell clonality in common variable immunodeficiency. The data were produced by immunoSEQ multiplex PCR, yet TCRdb's version contains in-frame clones alone and is incomplete. The counts give about 39,000 clones, none of them seen only once; 2.5% to 3.5% is held by the top ten. Sequencing was done on a sample of peripheral blood mononuclear cells. Every receptor here comes from a person aged 18 to 75 in good health.

This clone has at least ten counts. Read data end 3 residues before the CDR3 end; the end is taken from the germline J gene. The chain is built from TRBV18 and TRBJ2-3; D remains unclear. V lost 1 base and J 4 bases, leaving 6 bases between the germline ends. Germline V CDR1 and CDR2: KGHSH, LQKENI. The CDR3 is made up of 13 amino acids. The covered CDR3 bases are TGTGCCAGCTCACCACTGGCTTCAGATACG. It translates to CASSPLASDT. The full CDR3 sequence reads CASSPLASDTQYF.

At least ten counts were recorded for this clone. The part of the CDR3 DNA that was read is TGTGCCAGCAGTGCACTAGTTACGGCCCGGGGCGAG. This sequence encodes CASSALVTARGE. The whole CDR3 region reads CASSALVTARGEQYF. The rearrangement uses TRBV6-1 and TRBJ2-7; D is perhaps TRBD2 (5 bases). The read falls 3 residues short of the CDR3 end, and the missing part is taken from the germline J gene. This CDR3 region has 15 residues. Germline assignment: CDR1 MNHNS and CDR2 SASEGT. Deletions cut 4 bases from V and 6 bases from J, with 19 bases between.

This clone showed up just a few times. The CDR3 is cut off 3 residues early in the read; its end comes from the germline J gene. The chain uses TRBV5-1 and TRBJ2-1; 13 bases agree with TRBD2. Trimming at V came to 7 bases and at J to 8 bases, leaving 12 bases not matched to a gene. This CDR3 spans 16 amino acids. Germline loops: CDR1 SGHRS, CDR2 YFSETQ. CDR3 region: CASGNGLAGVRDEQFF. CDR3 DNA (partial): TGCGCCAGCGGTAACGGACTAGCGGGAGTTCGAGATGAG.

The table lists this clone with many counts. The CDR3 is cut off 3 residues early in the read; its end comes from the germline J gene. V and J are TRBV5-1 and TRBJ1-6, with a possible D match to TRBD1 (6 bases). The CDR3 runs to 14 residues. Trimming took 4 bases from V and 10 from J, leaving 15 bases between them. The germline V gene has CDR1 SGHRS and CDR2 YFSETQ. CDR3 bases read: TGCGCCAGCAGCACCCGGGACATTGGGTCACCC. Translation: CASSTRDIGSP. The CDR3, in full, reads CASSTRDIGSPLHF.

With regard to this clone: A single base separates this from a much larger clone, so it may be a read error. The same CDR3 can be traced to other DNA sequences in this sample. The CDR3 bases that were read are TGTGCCAGCAGCTCGGGACTAGCGGGAGTAAACGAG. This codes for CASSSGLAGVNE. The CDR3 in full is CASSSGLAGVNEQYF. The V call is TRBV6-2 or TRBV6-3, the J call TRBJ2-7; 14 bases align to TRBD2. The read gets to within 3 residues of the CDR3 end, and the germline J gene fills in the rest. CDR3 length equals 15 residues. Germline values: CDR1 MNHEY, CDR2 SVGEGT. The trim removed 6 bases at V and 5 bases at J, leaving 6 bases unmatched.

The DNA read from the CDR3 is TGCGCCAGCAGCTTAGGACAGGACTACGAG. This gives the protein CASSLGQDYE. The whole CDR3 is CASSLGQDYEQYF. This chain uses TRBV5-1 with TRBJ2-7; 7 nucleotides align to TRBD1. Sequencing ends 3 residues short of the CDR3 end; the germline J gene provides the rest. The CDR3 is made up of 13 amino acids. V lost 2 bases and J lost 3; bases outside the gene matches: 2. CDR1 and CDR2 (germline): SGHRS, YFSETQ. The full variable domain, its missing parts supplied by reference TRBV5-1 and TRBJ2-7, is KAGVTQTPRYLIKTRGQQVTLSCSPISGHRSVSWYQQTPGQGLQFLFEYFSETQRNKGNFPGRFSGRQFSNSRSEMNVSTLELGDSALYLCASSLGQDYEQYFGPGTRLTVT.

This clone was picked up many times. The read is 3 residues too short to cover the CDR3 end, so that end is filled in from the germline J gene. The genes are TRBV18 and TRBJ2-7, with 7 nucleotides matching TRBD1. V dropped 6 bases and J dropped 3; count of bases not matched to a gene: 11. This CDR3 comprises 15 residues. Germline V CDR1 and CDR2: KGHSH, LQKENI. The sequenced CDR3 bases are TGTGCCAGCTCGCATACAGGGGCGAAACTCTACGAG. It yields the protein CASSHTGAKLYE. The CDR3 in its entirety is CASSHTGAKLYEQYF.

Turning to this clone: The CDR3 end lies 3 residues beyond the end of the read and is filled in from the germline J gene. The V call is TRBV13, the J call TRBJ2-3; the match to TRBD1 covers 8 bases. The CDR3 covers 15 residues. CDR1 PRHDT and CDR2 FYEKMQ come from the germline V gene (reference sequence). The CDR3 sequence: CASSLRTGRKETQYF. The sequenced CDR3 bases are TGTGCCAGCAGCCTGAGGACAGGGAGGAAGGAGACG. Drawing the rest from reference TRBV13 and TRBJ2-3, the complete variable domain is AAGVIQSPRHLIKEKRETATLKCYPIPRHDTVYWYQQGPGQDPQFLISFYEKMQSDKGSIPDRFSAQQFSDYHSELNMSSLELGDSALYFCASSLRTGRKETQYFGPGTRLTVL.

This clone was observed many times. Read data end 3 residues before the CDR3 end; the end is taken from the germline J gene. V is TRBV6-1 and J is TRBJ2-2; the match to TRBD1 covers 7 bases. V lost 2 bases and J lost 4; bases outside the gene matches: 7. Germline loops: CDR1 MNHNS, CDR2 SASEGT. There are 16 residues in the CDR3. The covered CDR3 bases are TGTGCCAGCAGTGAAAGACAGGGCTGGGGCACCGGGGAG. It codes for CASSERQGWGTGE. The entire CDR3 protein reads CASSERQGWGTGELFF.

About this clone: The missing CDR3 end, 3 residues past where the read stops, is filled in from the germline J gene. This rearrangement joins TRBV2 to TRBJ2-2; tentative D call: TRBD2 (5 bases). This CDR3 region has 16 residues. Per the germline V gene, CDR1 is SNHLY and CDR2 is FYNNEI. Partial CDR3 DNA: TGTGCCAGCAGTAGGACCAGATGGACGACTAATGAAAAG. It encodes CASSRTRWTTNEK. In full, the CDR3 is CASSRTRWTTNEKLFF.

This clone was seen ten or more times. The missing CDR3 end, 3 residues past where the read stops, is filled in from the germline J gene. The chain uses TRBV20-1 and TRBJ1-4, with D unclear. The germline V gene encodes CDR1 DFQATT and CDR2 SNEGSKA (reference sequence). V was clipped by 0 bases and J by 0 bases, with 5 bases between them. This CDR3 is built from 14 residues. CDR3 DNA, as far as it was read: TGCAGTGCTAGAGAAGCAACAACTAATGAAAAA. Its protein product is CSAREATTNEK. The full CDR3 protein reads CSAREATTNEKLFF.

At least ten counts were recorded for this clone. The CDR3 end falls 3 residues outside the read, so it is completed with the germline J gene. The chain has TRBV30 and TRBJ2-7, with TRBD1 identical over 7 bases. CDR1 and CDR2 (germline): GTSNPN, SVGIG (reference sequence). The CDR3 covers 13 residues. Unmatched junction bases numbered 4, after V lost 2 bases and J lost 3 bases. CDR3 DNA, as far as it was read: TGTGCCTGGAGTAAGACAGGGAACTACGAG. Its protein is CAWSKTGNYE. In full, the CDR3 reads CAWSKTGNYEQYF. Looking up the rest from reference TRBV30 and TRBJ2-7 gives the full variable domain: SQTIHQWPATLVQPVGSPLSLECTVEGTSNPNLYWYRQAAGRGLQLLFYSVGIGQISSEVPQNLSASRPQDRQFILSSKKLLLSDSGFYLCAWSKTGNYEQYFGPGTRLTVT.

This clone was recorded at least ten times. The read halts 3 residues ahead of the CDR3 end, with the missing end drawn from the germline J gene. V gene TRBV6-1 combines with J gene TRBJ1-6; no clear D. This CDR3 has 15 amino acids. V was cut by 4 bases and J by 7 bases, with 14 bases left in between. Germline V gene data show CDR1 as MNHNS and CDR2 as SASEGT. The CDR3 is CASSGRTAGNSPLHF. Partial CDR3 DNA: TGTGCCAGCAGTGGAAGGACTGCTGGGAATTCACCC.

A word on this clone: The read ends 3 residues early relative to the CDR3; the germline J gene fills the gap. V gene TRBV7-2 combines with J gene TRBJ2-3; D possibly corresponds to TRBD2 (5 bases). CDR3 length: 15 residues. Germline CDR1 is SGHTA and CDR2 is FQGNSA. The covered CDR3 bases are TGTGCCAGCAGCACCAACCGCGGGTACCAAGAGACG. This sequence encodes CASSTNRGYQET. In full, the CDR3 reads CASSTNRGYQETQYF.

In regard to this clone: Read sequence stops 3 residues before the CDR3 end, and the germline J gene provides the missing end. The chain carries TRBV6-4 and TRBJ2-3; D is uncertain. The CDR3 runs 12 residues. The V end lost 6 bases, the J end lost 3 bases, and 7 bases lay between the germline ends. Germline V gives CDR1 MRHNA, CDR2 SNTAGT. CDR3 amino acids: CASSPGTDTQYF. The sequenced part of the CDR3 DNA is TGTGCCAGCAGCCCCGGGACAGATACG.

This clone has a count of ten or more. The CDR3 is cut off 3 residues early in the read; its end comes from the germline J gene. The chain links TRBV20-1 to TRBJ1-4; possibly TRBD1 for D (6 bases). The CDR3 is made up of 13 amino acids. V was pared by 5 bases and J by 6 bases, with 13 bases between. Germline V gives CDR1 DFQATT, CDR2 SNEGSKA (reference sequence). The CDR3 DNA, read in part, is TGCAGTGCTGGGGGCCCGGCGGATGAAAAA. It encodes CSAGGPADEK. The full CDR3 protein is CSAGGPADEKLFF.

About this clone: The read terminates 3 residues before the CDR3 end, so the remaining end is supplied by the germline J gene. This chain links TRBV18 with TRBJ2-7; D ambiguous. The CDR3 is 15 residues long. V lost 3 bases and J lost 6, with 18 bases in between. Germline values: CDR1 KGHSH, CDR2 LQKENI. The CDR3 bases that were read are TGTGCCAGCTCACCTCCTAGGAATTCCTCGGGCGAG. It encodes CASSPPRNSSGE. The full CDR3 protein reads CASSPPRNSSGEQYF.

This clone was counted ten times or more. With the read ending 3 residues before the CDR3 end, the germline J gene is used to fill in that end. The chain has TRBV6-1 and TRBJ1-5; D perhaps matches TRBD1 (6 bases). The V gene lost 0 bases and the J gene lost 3 bases, with 9 bases spanning the gap. The CDR3 runs to 15 residues. Germline CDR1 reads MNHNS; CDR2 reads SASEGT. The CDR3 loop reads CASSEAGQTNQPQHF. CDR3 bases read: TGTGCCAGCAGTGAAGCTGGACAGACCAATCAGCCC.

This clone rates as medium-sized. The CDR3 end is not reached by the read, which stops 3 residues before it; the germline J gene fills it in. The gene calls are TRBV19 and TRBJ2-4; no reliable D call. Per the germline V gene, CDR1 is LNHDA and CDR2 is SQIVND (reference sequence). The CDR3 contains 11 residues. CDR3 DNA (partial): TGTGCCAGTAGTACTGGCTTCCTT. Protein sequence: CASSTGFL. The whole CDR3 is CASSTGFLQYF.

This clone occurred many times. The sequence runs out 3 residues before the end of the CDR3; the remainder is reconstructed from the germline J gene. The chain is built from TRBV5-1 and TRBJ2-1; 8 nucleotides agree with TRBD2. The trim removed 3 bases at V and 5 bases at J, leaving 13 bases unmatched. The CDR3 runs to 17 residues. Germline CDR1 reads SGHRS; CDR2 reads YFSETQ. The CDR3 sequence: CASSSRSLAGKNNEQFF. The part of the CDR3 DNA that was read is TGCGCCAGCAGCTCCAGGAGTTTAGCGGGAAAAAACAATGAG.

This clone was recorded at least ten times. The CDR3 is cut off 3 residues early in the read; its end comes from the germline J gene. J is TRBJ1-1 and V is TRBV20-1; D is possibly TRBD1 (5 bases). Per the germline V gene, CDR1 is DFQATT and CDR2 is SNEGSKA (reference sequence). The CDR3 loop spans 12 amino acids. Trimming shortened V by 3 bases and J by 2 bases, and 7 bases separated the two germline ends. The CDR3 bases that were read are TGCAGTGCTAGGAGGGGCAACACTGAA. Amino acids: CSARRGNTE. The CDR3 reads in full as CSARRGNTEAFF.

This clone was detected ten times or more. The sequence runs out 3 residues before the end of the CDR3; the remainder is reconstructed from the germline J gene. The genes are TRBV30 and TRBJ1-2, with 10 bases fitting TRBD1. The CDR3 loop spans 14 amino acids. Germline loops: CDR1 GTSNPN, CDR2 SVGIG (reference sequence). CDR3 DNA, as far as it was read: TGTGCCTGGAGTCCCTCCCGGACAGGGGGAGTC. Its translation is CAWSPSRTGGV. The full CDR3 is CAWSPSRTGGVYTF.

This clone came up many times. From the germline J gene comes the end of the CDR3, since the read stops 3 residues before it. The rearrangement joins TRBV13 to TRBJ2-7; 13 bases map to TRBD2. V dropped 5 bases and J dropped 0; count of bases not matched to a gene: 10. CDR3 length: 18 amino acids. Germline loops: CDR1 PRHDT, CDR2 FYEKMQ (reference sequence). The DNA read from the CDR3 is TGTGCCAGCAGCCCCCGGACTAGCGGGAGCTCCTCCTCCTACGAG. It codes for CASSPRTSGSSSSYE. The whole CDR3 protein reads CASSPRTSGSSSSYEQYF.

This clone was detected many times. The part of the CDR3 DNA that was read is TGTGCCAGCTCGCCGACAGGGTGGTTAGATGGC. Its translation is CASSPTGWLDG. The entire CDR3 protein reads CASSPTGWLDGYTF. This chain joins TRBV18 and TRBJ1-2; 7 bases agree with TRBD1. The CDR3 end falls 3 residues outside the read, so it is completed with the germline J gene. CDR3 length: 14 amino acids. Per the germline V gene, CDR1 is KGHSH and CDR2 is LQKENI. V lost 6 bases and J lost 6; bases outside the gene matches: 10.